This T cell receptor beta chain originates from a study of T cells after yellow fever vaccination. TCRdb analysed the 5' RACE reads with MiXCR anew, one entry per CDR3 protein. The sample holds about 200,000 distinct CDR3 sequences, roughly 3% seen once. This clonotype was picked up many times. The CDR3 consists of 14 residues. The V gene lost 0 bases and the J gene lost 5 bases, with 13 bases spanning the gap. Germline V gene data show CDR1 as SQVTM and CDR2 as ANQGSEA. Sequencing was performed on CD4+ T cells sorted from PBMCs, taken 10 days after the yellow fever booster vaccination. The receptor comes from a man in his late teens or twenties who received the YFV17D yellow fever vaccine. The chain joins TRBV29-1 to TRBJ2-5, with a tentative D call TRBD1 (5 bases). CDR3 sequence (DNA): TGCAGCGTTGAAGATGGTGTGGGGCACGAGACCCAGTACTTC. Translated: CSVEDGVGHETQYF. The full variable domain, its missing parts supplied by reference TRBV29-1 and TRBJ2-5, is SAVISQKPSRDICQRGTSLTIQCQVDSQVTMMFWYRQQPGQSLTLIATANQGSEATYESGFVIDKFPISRPNLTFSTLTVSNMSPEDSSIYLCSVEDGVGHETQYFGPGTRLLVL.